This T cell receptor (beta chain) was profiled in a study of CD8+CD57+ T cells in acquired aplastic anemia. Points on this clonotype: Its specificity is not known.

Profiles of TCR beta VDJ and CDR3 were generated from a genomic DNA template. TCRdb analysed the reads with MiXCR anew, one entry per CDR3 protein. This sample has just over 400,000 distinct CDR3 sequences; around 72% occur once, and the top ten carry 3.5% to 4.5%. V was trimmed by 10 bases and J by 5 bases, leaving 21 bases between them. The CDR3 has 14 residues. Study results and limitations: Comparison of patients with controls identified 25 to 30 shared CD8+ CDR3 sequences.

The chain employs TRBV12-3 or TRBV12-4 and TRBJ2-7, with D possibly matching TRBD2 (5 bases). The specimen sequenced was sorted CD4+, CD8+, or CD8+CD57+ T cells (not recorded which) from PBMCs. The clonotype comes from a human donor in good health, serving as a control. The CDR3, as DNA: TGTGCCATCAAGGAGTTCACCGGGAACCACGAGCAGTACTTC. Protein: CAIKEFTGNHEQYF.